The rows below give T cell receptor beta chains drawn from one sample of a study of blood T cells in healthy people across ages. TCRdb called the 5' RACE reads again in MiXCR, with one record for every CDR3 protein. The table lists roughly 730,000 distinct CDR3 sequences, 56% of them singletons. The sample taken for sequencing was blood. The receptors originated from a middle-aged man in good health. Both conserved end residues are part of each CDR3. Fields, in order: J gene, clone size, V gene, D gene, CDR3 DNA, CDR3 protein. A D gene is named only where the DNA matches it firmly. Clone size is stated in some rows and not others, as once, few, many or a class when expanded.

TRBJ1-2,NA,TRBV11-2,NA,TGTGCCAGCAGCTTAGAACTAGACTGGGACATCGACTATGGCTACACCTTC,CASSLELDWDIDYGYTF
TRBJ2-5,few,TRBV7-3,NA,TGTGCCAGCAGCCCACTTGGGGCCGCCAGGGAGACCCAGTACTTC,CASSPLGAARETQYF
TRBJ2-1,many,TRBV10-3,NA,TGTGCCATCAAAACAGACATTACAAATGAGCAGTTCTTC,CAIKTDITNEQFF
TRBJ2-3,NA,TRBV5-1,NA,TGCGCCAGCAGCGCGAGTGGCGCAGATACGCAGTATTTT,CASSASGADTQYF
TRBJ2-5,few,TRBV7-2,NA,TGTGCCAGCAGAATCACTAGCCGGGGCGAGACCCAGTACTTC,CASRITSRGETQYF
TRBJ2-7,few,TRBV7-2,NA,TGTGCCAGCAGCTTAGGGGCAGGGGTCCACGAGCAGTACTTC,CASSLGAGVHEQYF
TRBJ2-7,NA,TRBV29-1,NA,TGCAGCGTGGAAGAGGGGACGGGCTACGAGCAGTACTTC,CSVEEGTGYEQYF
TRBJ2-5,few,TRBV7-9,NA,TGTGCCAGCAGGAACCCGGGGTTGAGGGAGACCCAGTACTTC,CASRNPGLRETQYF
TRBJ2-7,NA,TRBV7-2,NA,TGTGCCAGCAGCTTAAAAAGGAGAGGCGACGAGCAGTACTTC,CASSLKRRGDEQYF
TRBJ1-1,NA,TRBV15,NA,TGTGCCACCAGCAGAGATAGGGGCGCCTTTGAAGCTTTCTTT,CATSRDRGAFEAFF
TRBJ2-7,NA,TRBV12-3/TRBV12-4,TRBD1,TGTGCCAGCAGTTTAACGGGACAGGGTTATCACGAGCAGTACTTC,CASSLTGQGYHEQYF
TRBJ2-6,few,TRBV27,NA,TGTGCCAGCAGTAATAATGACGTCTCTGGGGCCAACGTCCTGACTTTC,CASSNNDVSGANVLTF
TRBJ2-3,once,TRBV12-3/TRBV12-4,NA,TGTGCCAGCAGTTTGTTCCGCGGGGGCCCCGCAGATACGCAGTATTTT,CASSLFRGGPADTQYF
TRBJ2-7,few,TRBV6-5,NA,TGTGCCAGCAGCCTAGGACTTGGGGCCCAGTACTTC,CASSLGLGAQYF
TRBJ1-4,NA,TRBV12-3/TRBV12-4,NA,TGTGCCAGCAGTTCCGGAGGGGAGATTGTCGAAAAACTGTTTTTT,CASSSGGEIVEKLFF
TRBJ2-7,NA,TRBV4-1,TRBD2,TGCGCCAGCAGCCAAGGACTAGCTTTCTACGAGCAGTACTTC,CASSQGLAFYEQYF
TRBJ2-7,NA,TRBV15,TRBD2,TGTGCCACCAGCAGAGGTCTAGCGGCATCCTACAATGAGCAGTACTTC,CATSRGLAASYNEQYF
TRBJ2-3,NA,TRBV28,TRBD2,TGTGCCAGCAGTTATAGCGGGAGGCTTACCCCTACGCAGTATTTT,CASSYSGRLTPTQYF
TRBJ1-2,NA,TRBV7-6,NA,TGTGCCAACAGCTCCACAGGTTGGGGTGGCTACACCTTC,CANSSTGWGGYTF
TRBJ1-6,NA,TRBV7-2,NA,TGTGCCAGCAGCTTAGCTATACAAGATAATTCACCCCTCCACTTT,CASSLAIQDNSPLHF